A selection of T cell receptor beta chains follows, all from one sample in a study of blood T cell repertoires in COVID-19. Only in-frame clones appear in the TCRdb table, and some are missing; sequencing was by immunoSEQ multiplex PCR. This table has approximately 170,000 clones, roughly 91% appearing once. The sequenced sample was peripheral blood. These receptors all come from a man in his forties or fifties who had recovered from COVID-19. The CDR3 runs from the conserved cysteine through the conserved F or W. A D gene is named only where the DNA matches it firmly. Clone size is given for some rows only: seen once, a few or many times, or a class if the clone is expanded.

size: .; V: TRBV19; J: TRBJ2-7; D: .; CDR3: CATTDSSYEQYF; DNA: TGTGCCACCACAGACAGCTCCTACGAGCAGTACTTC
size: .; V: TRBV6-2/TRBV6-3; J: TRBJ2-7; D: TRBD1; CDR3: CASSFVLGQVGDEQYF; DNA: TGTGCCAGCAGTTTCGTCTTGGGACAGGTCGGCGACGAGCAGTACTTC
size: .; V: TRBV25-1; J: TRBJ2-7; D: TRBD2; CDR3: CASSESASGRQYF; DNA: TGTGCCAGCAGTGAATCGGCTAGCGGGAGGCAGTACTTC
size: once; V: TRBV6-1; J: TRBJ1-5; D: .; CDR3: CASSESGGLNQPQHF; DNA: TGTGCCAGCAGTGAATCGGGAGGGCTCAATCAGCCCCAGCATTTT
size: .; V: TRBV19; J: TRBJ1-2; D: .; CDR3: CASRTGNYGYTF; DNA: TGTGCCAGCCGAACAGGGAACTATGGCTACACCTTC
size: .; V: TRBV19; J: TRBJ2-1; D: TRBD2; CDR3: CASSTGLAGYNEQFF; DNA: TGTGCCAGTAGTACGGGACTAGCGGGTTACAATGAGCAGTTCTTC
size: .; V: TRBV6-1; J: TRBJ2-2; D: TRBD2; CDR3: CASSDWWSSGSSWTGELFF; DNA: TGTGCCAGCAGTGATTGGTGGAGTAGCGGGAGTTCATGGACCGGGGAGCTGTTTTTT
size: few; V: TRBV7-9; J: TRBJ2-1; D: .; CDR3: CASSRGYSYNEQFF; DNA: TGTGCCAGCAGCCGAGGCTACTCCTACAATGAGCAGTTCTTC
size: .; V: TRBV5-1; J: TRBJ2-6; D: .; CDR3: CASMGGSGANVLTF; DNA: TGCGCCAGCATGGGGGGCTCTGGGGCCAACGTCCTGACTTTC
size: .; V: TRBV9; J: TRBJ2-5; D: TRBD2; CDR3: CASSAGTSGLLGETQYF; DNA: TGTGCCAGCAGCGCCGGGACTAGCGGGCTACTCGGGGAGACCCAGTACTTC
size: .; V: TRBV6-2/TRBV6-3; J: TRBJ2-2; D: .; CDR3: CASSYSGQPGELFF; DNA: TGTGCCAGCAGTTACTCGGGGCAGCCCGGGGAGCTGTTTTTT
size: .; V: TRBV10-3; J: TRBJ1-1; D: .; CDR3: CAISHLQGRDTEAFF; DNA: TGTGCCATCAGCCATTTACAGGGTAGGGACACTGAAGCTTTCTTT
size: .; V: TRBV19; J: TRBJ2-1; D: .; CDR3: CASSGRAVNEQFF; DNA: TGTGCCAGTAGTGGGAGAGCGGTCAATGAGCAGTTCTTC
size: few; V: TRBV7-8; J: TRBJ1-2; D: TRBD1; CDR3: CASRKQGSHGYTF; DNA: TGTGCCAGCAGAAAACAGGGGTCCCATGGCTACACCTTC
size: .; V: TRBV5-6; J: TRBJ1-3; D: TRBD1; CDR3: CASSSTGEGNTIYF; DNA: TGTGCCAGCAGCTCCACAGGGGAGGGAAACACCATATATTTT
size: .; V: TRBV19; J: TRBJ2-5; D: .; CDR3: CASSIASGETQYF; DNA: TGTGCCAGTAGTATAGCGAGCGGTGAGACCCAGTACTTC
size: .; V: TRBV4-2; J: TRBJ2-1; D: .; CDR3: CASSQELGRGHNEQFF; DNA: TGTGCCAGCAGCCAAGAACTAGGCAGGGGACACAATGAGCAGTTCTTC
size: .; V: TRBV19; J: TRBJ1-1; D: .; CDR3: CASSIVGNRLKGAEAFF; DNA: TGTGCCAGTAGTATAGTTGGAAACAGGCTAAAAGGGGCTGAAGCTTTCTTT
size: few; V: TRBV5-8; J: TRBJ2-2; D: TRBD2; CDR3: CASTRGRGTNTGELFF; DNA: TGTGCCAGCACCCGGGGGAGGGGAACTAACACCGGGGAGCTGTTTTTT
size: few; V: TRBV19; J: TRBJ2-2; D: .; CDR3: CASSKAGITGELFF; DNA: TGTGCCAGTAGTAAGGCGGGTATCACCGGGGAGCTGTTTTTT
size: .; V: TRBV10-2; J: TRBJ1-1; D: .; CDR3: CASSVADTEAFF; DNA: TGCGCCAGCAGTGTGGCTGACACTGAAGCTTTCTTT
size: .; V: TRBV3-1/TRBV3-2; J: TRBJ2-7; D: TRBD1; CDR3: CASRGQGSSYEQYF; DNA: TGTGCCAGCAGGGGACAGGGGAGCTCCTACGAGCAGTACTTC
size: .; V: TRBV9; J: TRBJ2-7; D: TRBD2; CDR3: CASSVDPLAGVLYEQYF; DNA: TGTGCCAGCAGCGTAGATCCACTAGCGGGAGTCCTCTACGAGCAGTACTTC
size: .; V: TRBV7-2; J: TRBJ2-1; D: .; CDR3: CASSQGSPDSLSYNEQFF; DNA: TGTGCCAGCAGCCAAGGGAGCCCCGACTCGCTCTCCTACAATGAGCAGTTCTTC
size: .; V: TRBV27; J: TRBJ2-3; D: TRBD1; CDR3: CASSSGMQGAHTQYF; DNA: TGTGCCAGCAGTAGTGGAATGCAGGGGGCACATACGCAGTATTTT
size: .; V: TRBV6-5; J: TRBJ1-2; D: .; CDR3: CASTKDRSTNYGYTF; DNA: TGTGCCAGCACCAAGGACAGATCAACTAACTATGGCTACACCTTC
size: .; V: TRBV6-1; J: TRBJ2-5; D: .; CDR3: CASSEGIRLIQETQYF; DNA: TGTGCCAGCAGTGAAGGTATCAGACTCATACAAGAGACCCAGTACTTC
size: .; V: TRBV2; J: TRBJ2-3; D: TRBD2; CDR3: CASRKAASGSDTQYF; DNA: TGTGCCAGCCGAAAAGCGGCTAGCGGGTCGGATACGCAGTATTTT
size: .; V: TRBV10-1; J: TRBJ2-2; D: .; CDR3: CASRRGRETGELFF; DNA: TGCGCCAGCAGGAGGGGGAGGGAGACCGGGGAGCTGTTTTTT
size: .; V: TRBV7-8; J: TRBJ1-1; D: TRBD1; CDR3: CAILSGTGYTEAFF; DNA: TGTGCCATTCTCTCCGGGACAGGGTATACTGAAGCTTTCTTT
size: .; V: TRBV6-6; J: TRBJ2-7; D: TRBD2; CDR3: CASSRGTSGSEYEQYF; DNA: TGTGCCAGCAGTAGGGGGACTAGCGGGAGCGAGTACGAGCAGTACTTC
size: .; V: TRBV10-1; J: TRBJ2-3; D: TRBD1; CDR3: CASSDGQGWRTDTQYF; DNA: TGCGCCAGCAGTGATGGACAGGGGTGGAGAACAGATACGCAGTATTTT
size: .; V: TRBV6-4; J: TRBJ1-5; D: .; CDR3: CASSDESHSNQPQHF; DNA: TGTGCCAGCAGTGACGAGAGTCATAGCAATCAGCCCCAGCATTTT
size: .; V: TRBV6-5; J: TRBJ2-7; D: .; CDR3: CASSPTDWNEQYF; DNA: TGTGCCAGCAGCCCAACGGACTGGAACGAGCAGTACTTC
size: .; V: TRBV6-2/TRBV6-3; J: TRBJ2-6; D: .; CDR3: CASSYRGGSGANVLTF; DNA: TGTGCCAGCAGTTACCGTGGGGGGTCCGGGGCCAACGTCCTGACTTTC
size: once; V: TRBV29-1; J: TRBJ1-1; D: .; CDR3: CSVESGVIGAFF; DNA: TGCAGCGTTGAATCAGGGGTTATAGGAGCTTTCTTT
size: .; V: TRBV6-2/TRBV6-3; J: TRBJ2-1; D: TRBD2; CDR3: CASSFNPLEAGVNEQFF; DNA: TGTGCCAGCAGTTTTAATCCCCTGGAAGCGGGAGTCAATGAGCAGTTCTTC
size: few; V: TRBV7-6; J: TRBJ2-1; D: TRBD2; CDR3: CASSETSGYYNEQFF; DNA: TGTGCCAGCAGCGAGACTAGCGGGTACTACAATGAGCAGTTCTTC
size: .; V: TRBV2; J: TRBJ2-5; D: .; CDR3: CASRLRRETQYF; DNA: TGTGCCAGCAGACTGAGGCGGGAGACCCAGTACTTC
size: .; V: TRBV28; J: TRBJ1-2; D: .; CDR3: CASRPRGNYGYTF; DNA: TGTGCCAGCAGACCCCGGGGTAACTATGGCTACACCTTC
size: .; V: TRBV5-1; J: TRBJ2-7; D: .; CDR3: CASSSPSEGGRSYEQYF; DNA: TGCGCCAGCAGCTCCCCATCGGAGGGAGGTAGGTCCTACGAGCAGTACTTC
size: .; V: TRBV27; J: TRBJ2-6; D: TRBD1; CDR3: CASSLTGLGGANVLTF; DNA: TGTGCCAGCAGTTTGACAGGGTTAGGTGGGGCCAACGTCCTGACTTTC
size: .; V: TRBV7-2; J: TRBJ2-2; D: .; CDR3: CASSVEDGGELFF; DNA: TGTGCCAGCAGCGTCGAGGATGGCGGGGAGCTGTTTTTT